Listed below are T cell receptor beta chains from one sample, sequenced in a study of cytomegalovirus exposure and HLA in healthy donors. Profiling relied on immunoSEQ multiplex PCR, and the TCRdb table lists in-frame clones only, not all of them. Altogether roughly 160,000 clones are present, around four fifths being singletons, with the ten largest covering 1%. The specimen sequenced was PBMCs. All receptors come from a woman in her 50s in good health and CMV-seropositive. Both conserved end residues are part of each CDR3. Fields, in order: V gene, D gene, clone size, J gene, CDR3 DNA, CDR3 protein. A D gene is named only where the DNA matches it firmly. Clone size is stated in some rows and not others, as once, few, many or a class when expanded.

>TRBV2|.|.|TRBJ1-4
TGTGCCAGCACCTCCCGGAGTGCAACTAATGAAAAACTGTTTTTT
CASTSRSATNEKLFF
>TRBV7-2|TRBD1|.|TRBJ2-2
TGTGCCAGCAGCTTAGGCAGGGACAGGTACACCGGGGAGCTGTTTTTT
CASSLGRDRYTGELFF
>TRBV2|.|once|TRBJ2-2
TGTGCCAGCAGCAATCAATTGAACACCGGGGAGCTGTTTTTT
CASSNQLNTGELFF
>TRBV6-6|.|.|TRBJ2-1
TGTGCCAGCAGTTCAGGGTTGCACAATGAGCAGTTCTTC
CASSSGLHNEQFF
>TRBV2|TRBD1|.|TRBJ2-2
TGTGCCAGCAGTCCCTGGACAGGAAGAACCGGGGAGCTGTTTTTT
CASSPWTGRTGELFF
>TRBV5-4|.|.|TRBJ2-3
TGTGCCAGCAGCTGGAGGGGAGATACGCAGTATTTT
CASSWRGDTQYF
>TRBV18|TRBD1|.|TRBJ2-3
TGTGCCAGCTCACCGGAAAACAGGGGCCCCACAGATACGCAGTATTTT
CASSPENRGPTDTQYF
>TRBV9|.|.|TRBJ1-1
TGTGCCAGCAGCGTAGCGCAGAAGAACACTGAAGCTTTCTTT
CASSVAQKNTEAFF
>TRBV19|.|.|TRBJ2-1
TGTGCCAGTAGTCCCACATTCTACAATGAGCAGTTCTTC
CASSPTFYNEQFF
>TRBV7-3|.|.|TRBJ2-7
TGTGCCAGCAGCTCCACCCCAGGGTACGAGCAGTACTTC
CASSSTPGYEQYF
>TRBV28|TRBD1|.|TRBJ1-2
TGTGCCAGCAGTCCCGACTACCTCGGACAGGGCTATGGCTACACCTTC
CASSPDYLGQGYGYTF
>TRBV5-5|TRBD2|.|TRBJ2-7
TGTGCCAGCTCACTCGTGGCGGGGGGGCTCTACGAGCAGTACTTC
CASSLVAGGLYEQYF
>TRBV7-8|TRBD1|.|TRBJ1-6
TGTGCCAGCAGCTTAAGGGACAGGGCAACTAATTCACCCCTCCACTTT
CASSLRDRATNSPLHF
>TRBV10-1|.|.|TRBJ2-1
TGCGCCAACCAATGGCAGGCCATCGACAATGAGCAGTTCTTC
CANQWQAIDNEQFF
>TRBV15|.|once|TRBJ2-1
TGTGCCACCAGCAGACAGGGCGGAACCTACAATGAGCAGTTCTTC
CATSRQGGTYNEQFF
>TRBV9|TRBD2|.|TRBJ2-5
TGTGCCAGCAGCCCCCCGGGACTAGCGGGAGGAGAGACCCAGTACTTC
CASSPPGLAGGETQYF
>TRBV27|TRBD1|.|TRBJ2-1
TGTGCCAGCAGTTTATCGGGACAGGGGGGTTCTGAGCAGTTCTTC
CASSLSGQGGSEQFF
>TRBV7-2|.|.|TRBJ2-5
TGTGCCAGCAGCTTAGAACCCAGGGGGACCCAGTACTTC
CASSLEPRGTQYF
>TRBV2|TRBD1|.|TRBJ2-5
TGTGCCAGCATTCCCAGACAGGGCGGAGGAGAGACCCAGTACTTC
CASIPRQGGGETQYF
>TRBV6-1|TRBD2|.|TRBJ2-5
TGTGCCAGCAGTGAAGCGGGCGGGACTAGCGGGGGCCAATACTTC
CASSEAGGTSGGQYF
>TRBV12-5|.|.|TRBJ2-1
TGTGCTAGTGGTTTGGTAGCAGGCTCCTACAATGAGCAGTTCTTC
CASGLVAGSYNEQFF
>TRBV11-2|.|.|TRBJ2-7
TGTGCCAGCAGACCCAGCCAGACTCATGAGCAGTACTTC
CASRPSQTHEQYF
>TRBV5-1|.|.|TRBJ2-5
TGCGCCAGCAGCCGGAGGGGCGGGGAAGAGACCCAGTACTTC
CASSRRGGEETQYF
>TRBV28|.|.|TRBJ2-5
TGTGCCAGCAGTCCCCCAGCGAAGGGAGGAGAGACCCAGTACTTC
CASSPPAKGGETQYF
>TRBV18|TRBD1|.|TRBJ1-6
TGTGCCAGCTCACCCGACAGGGTTGACTCACCCCTCCACTTT
CASSPDRVDSPLHF
>TRBV7-4|TRBD1|.|TRBJ1-5
TGTGCCAGCAGCTTAAAGGGACAGGGTTATAGCAATCAGCCCCAGCATTTT
CASSLKGQGYSNQPQHF
>TRBV15|TRBD1|.|TRBJ1-5
TGTGCCACCAGCAGAGCGAGGACAGGGGGAAGACAGCCCCAGCATTTT
CATSRARTGGRQPQHF
>TRBV5-1|TRBD1|.|TRBJ1-1
TGCGCCAGCAGCCGGGGTAACAGGGGGGAAACTGAAGCTTTCTTT
CASSRGNRGETEAFF
>TRBV9|.|.|TRBJ1-4
TGTGCCAGCAGCCCAGGGTCATCTAATGAAAAACTGTTTTTT
CASSPGSSNEKLFF
>TRBV2|TRBD1|.|TRBJ1-2
TGTGCCACCACGGACAGGGGTACTGGCTACACCTTC
CATTDRGTGYTF
>TRBV5-6|.|.|TRBJ1-2
TGTGCCAGCAGCATAACGGGGGGGACTAACTATGGCTACACCTTC
CASSITGGTNYGYTF
>TRBV5-1|.|.|TRBJ1-1
TGCGCCAGCAGCTTGGGGACAGAGAACACTGAAGCTTTCTTT
CASSLGTENTEAFF
>TRBV7-3|TRBD1|.|TRBJ1-2
TGTGCCAGCAGCTTCCCGGGACAGGGCTTCGAAGGCTACACCTTC
CASSFPGQGFEGYTF
>TRBV15|TRBD2|.|TRBJ2-3
TGTGCCACCAGCAGAGATCTGGGCGGGGGGTCAGATACGCAGTATTTT
CATSRDLGGGSDTQYF
>TRBV29-1|TRBD1|once|TRBJ2-2
TGCAGCGTGTCGGGACAGGGCTGGACCGGGGAGCTGTTTTTT
CSVSGQGWTGELFF
>TRBV18|TRBD2|.|TRBJ2-5
TGTGCCAGCTCCCCCGGGACTAGGGGCCTTCAAGAGACCCAGTACTTC
CASSPGTRGLQETQYF
>TRBV14|.|once|TRBJ1-2
TGTGCCAGCAGCCAAGAAGATCGTCTCCGGGGTTTCTATGGCTACACCTTC
CASSQEDRLRGFYGYTF
>TRBV5-1|TRBD1|once|TRBJ1-4
TGCGCCAGCAGCCCTCGAGGCAGGGGGAGTAATGAAAAACTGTTTTTT
CASSPRGRGSNEKLFF
>TRBV19|.|.|TRBJ2-1
TGTGCCAGTAGTATAGGTCGGGACAATGAGCAGTTCTTC
CASSIGRDNEQFF
>TRBV7-9|.|.|TRBJ1-1
TGTGCCAGCAGCTCCGACAGAGATCTGAACACTGAAGCTTTCTTT
CASSSDRDLNTEAFF
>TRBV5-1|.|.|TRBJ2-2
TGCGCCAGCAGCTTGGGTGAGGGTCCCGGGGAGCTGTTTTTT
CASSLGEGPGELFF
>TRBV5-8|TRBD2|once|TRBJ2-3
TGTGCCAGCAGCTTGGCCAATAGCGGGGGGGCAAGGTCAGATACGCAGTATTTT
CASSLANSGGARSDTQYF